This TCR beta chain is from a study of human T cells and chemical hapten exposure. TCRdb re-analysed the RACE reads in MiXCR, keeping a single row per CDR3 protein. The table records just under 350,000 distinct CDR3 sequences, roughly 6.9% of them present only once. The CDR3 has 14 amino acids. Germline CDR1 reads MGHRA; CDR2 reads YSYEKL. Trimming left V 3 bases short and J 2 bases short, with 11 bases between. Time point defined: patch test 1, 2 weeks after DPC sensitization. Treatment indicated: therapeutic diphenylcyclopropenone sensitization with weekly scalp DPC. This clonotype has ten or more counts.

This chain connects TRBV4-1 to TRBJ2-7; D unclear. This clonotype originated in a woman aged 18-30 years with alopecia areata. Some clones in this sample may be carry-over from other donors' samples. The specimen comprised whole blood, sampled in connection with sensitization to the hapten diphenylcyclopropenone (DPC). The DNA of the CDR3 is TGCGCCAGCAGCCACGTAGCAAATCCCTACGAGCAGTACTTC. It translates to CASSHVANPYEQYF.